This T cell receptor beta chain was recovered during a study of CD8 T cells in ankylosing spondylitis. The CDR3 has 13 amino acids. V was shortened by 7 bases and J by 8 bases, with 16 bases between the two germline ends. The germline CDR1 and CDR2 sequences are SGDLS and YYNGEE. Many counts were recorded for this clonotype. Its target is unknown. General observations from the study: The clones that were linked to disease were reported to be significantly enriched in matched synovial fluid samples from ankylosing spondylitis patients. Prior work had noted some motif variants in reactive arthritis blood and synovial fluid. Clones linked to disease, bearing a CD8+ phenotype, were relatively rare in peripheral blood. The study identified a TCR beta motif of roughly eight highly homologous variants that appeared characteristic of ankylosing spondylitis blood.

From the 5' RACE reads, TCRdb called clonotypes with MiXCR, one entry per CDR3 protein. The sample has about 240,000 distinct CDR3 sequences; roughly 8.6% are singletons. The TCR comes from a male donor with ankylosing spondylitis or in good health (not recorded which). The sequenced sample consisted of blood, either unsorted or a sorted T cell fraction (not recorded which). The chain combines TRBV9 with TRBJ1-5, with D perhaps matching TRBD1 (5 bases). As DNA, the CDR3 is TGTGCCAGCGGGGGGACCCAAGGAGAGCCCCAGCATTTT. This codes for CASGGTQGEPQHF.